Here is one T cell receptor beta chain with its context. This sample stems from a study of T cells in Graves' hyperthyroidism and ophthalmopathy. Diagnoses rested on clinical symptoms, serum thyroxine and TRAb, thyroid ultrasound and orbital computed tomography. PBMCs came from more than 9.5 ml fresh peripheral blood. RNA transcripts served as the template for amplifying TCR beta CDR3 regions. HTBI primers were used for first-round RT-PCR of the TCR CDR3. TCRdb processed the multiplex PCR reads anew with MiXCR; each CDR3 protein has one entry. The data show a few hundred thousand distinct CDR3 sequences, with 14% to 15% seen just once and approximately 32% held by the top ten. Looked up from germline, CDR1 is ENHRY and CDR2 is SYGVKD. V shed 3 bases and J shed 2 bases, with 11 bases lying between them. This CDR3 is built from 15 residues.

This TCR derives from a woman aged 25 to 39 with Graves' hyperthyroidism. The rearrangement uses TRBV10-3 and TRBJ2-4; no definite D call. The specimen was blood. CDR3 amino acids: CAISDSTTTKNIQYF. The DNA of the CDR3 is TGTGCCATCAGTGACTCAACGACGACCAAAAACATTCAGTACTTC.